This T cell receptor (beta chain) was recorded in a study of blood T cell repertoires in COVID-19 (TCRdb year 2020). Study-wide context: Collaborator samples came from the United States, Italy and Spain and covered acute and convalescent phases of COVID-19. The material from the prospective study consisted of cDNA or gDNA derived from T cells, B-cell-depleted T cells, or PBMCs. Sample metadata almost always included a de-identified subject ID, COVID-19 status, age in years and sex. Subjects who had been exposed to COVID-19, were actively infected with it, or had recovered from it provided the deeply sampled blood TCRbeta repertoires that made up the dataset. Samples came from the ongoing ImmuneRACE study (first 160 participants) plus 1,254 subjects from 6 global collaborators. The repertoires were made available in a free public database intended to serve as a resource for research on the immune response to SARS-CoV-2. HLA class I and class II types, where available, came from metadata supplied by the sample provider rather than from assay-based typing. General findings and caveats noted by the study authors: How much clinical and demographic metadata was included differed by source and by participant, and the metadata was provided uncurated.

TCRbeta CDR3 regions were amplified from genomic DNA using the immunoSEQ Assay, a bias-controlled multiplex PCR. The source study handled its data this way. The number of nucleated cells in each sample was estimated by amplification of reference gene primers within the assay. Sequence reads were collapsed and filtered to measure the absolute abundance of every unique TCRbeta CDR3 rearrangement. For each sample, productive Simpson clonality was calculated by taking the square root of Simpson's diversity index across productive rearrangements. Drawn from immuneACCESS, this table holds only the in-frame rearrangements with V and J called that TCRdb kept. Clones are partly lost; checked studies trace under half to an unresolved V gene and leave the rest unexplained. V and J calls and clone size come straight from that table; D and trimming were deduced from the DNA. The table for this sample lists 200,000 or so clones; roughly 80% of them were counted only once. Together, the top ten hold approximately 14% of the sample.

CDR1 and CDR2 are read off the germline V gene as SGHRS and YFSETQ. V and J are truncated by 4 bases and 3 bases respectively, leaving an intervening sequence of 17 bases. The CDR3 runs 15 amino acids, cysteine and phenylalanine included. Only the CDR3 part of the read is kept: 45 bases, read in frame from the first base. Whole blood was collected in K2EDTA tubes by collaborating institutions according to the institutions' own protocols. Collaborator samples were shipped for TCRbeta analysis as frozen whole blood, isolated PBMCs, or DNA extracted from either sample type. A word on this clone: Its antigen is currently not known. Base qualities are missing; no much larger clone stands one base away.

The rearrangement combines TRBV5-1 with TRBJ2-7; TRBD2 is a weak D gene call, 6 bases matching. What was sequenced was peripheral blood. This clonotype was sampled from a man aged 30-40 years with active or convalescent COVID-19. The nucleotide sequence reads TGCGCCAGCAGCCGGGCCGGGACTCCCGACTACGAGCAGTACTTC. It translates to CASSRAGTPDYEQYF. This CDR3, with the reference TRBV5-1 and TRBJ2-7 proteins standing in past its ends, gives the full variable domain KAGVTQTPRYLIKTRGQQVTLSCSPISGHRSVSWYQQTPGQGLQFLFEYFSETQRNKGNFPGRFSGRQFSNSRSEMNVSTLELGDSALYLCASSRAGTPDYEQYFGPGTRLTVT.